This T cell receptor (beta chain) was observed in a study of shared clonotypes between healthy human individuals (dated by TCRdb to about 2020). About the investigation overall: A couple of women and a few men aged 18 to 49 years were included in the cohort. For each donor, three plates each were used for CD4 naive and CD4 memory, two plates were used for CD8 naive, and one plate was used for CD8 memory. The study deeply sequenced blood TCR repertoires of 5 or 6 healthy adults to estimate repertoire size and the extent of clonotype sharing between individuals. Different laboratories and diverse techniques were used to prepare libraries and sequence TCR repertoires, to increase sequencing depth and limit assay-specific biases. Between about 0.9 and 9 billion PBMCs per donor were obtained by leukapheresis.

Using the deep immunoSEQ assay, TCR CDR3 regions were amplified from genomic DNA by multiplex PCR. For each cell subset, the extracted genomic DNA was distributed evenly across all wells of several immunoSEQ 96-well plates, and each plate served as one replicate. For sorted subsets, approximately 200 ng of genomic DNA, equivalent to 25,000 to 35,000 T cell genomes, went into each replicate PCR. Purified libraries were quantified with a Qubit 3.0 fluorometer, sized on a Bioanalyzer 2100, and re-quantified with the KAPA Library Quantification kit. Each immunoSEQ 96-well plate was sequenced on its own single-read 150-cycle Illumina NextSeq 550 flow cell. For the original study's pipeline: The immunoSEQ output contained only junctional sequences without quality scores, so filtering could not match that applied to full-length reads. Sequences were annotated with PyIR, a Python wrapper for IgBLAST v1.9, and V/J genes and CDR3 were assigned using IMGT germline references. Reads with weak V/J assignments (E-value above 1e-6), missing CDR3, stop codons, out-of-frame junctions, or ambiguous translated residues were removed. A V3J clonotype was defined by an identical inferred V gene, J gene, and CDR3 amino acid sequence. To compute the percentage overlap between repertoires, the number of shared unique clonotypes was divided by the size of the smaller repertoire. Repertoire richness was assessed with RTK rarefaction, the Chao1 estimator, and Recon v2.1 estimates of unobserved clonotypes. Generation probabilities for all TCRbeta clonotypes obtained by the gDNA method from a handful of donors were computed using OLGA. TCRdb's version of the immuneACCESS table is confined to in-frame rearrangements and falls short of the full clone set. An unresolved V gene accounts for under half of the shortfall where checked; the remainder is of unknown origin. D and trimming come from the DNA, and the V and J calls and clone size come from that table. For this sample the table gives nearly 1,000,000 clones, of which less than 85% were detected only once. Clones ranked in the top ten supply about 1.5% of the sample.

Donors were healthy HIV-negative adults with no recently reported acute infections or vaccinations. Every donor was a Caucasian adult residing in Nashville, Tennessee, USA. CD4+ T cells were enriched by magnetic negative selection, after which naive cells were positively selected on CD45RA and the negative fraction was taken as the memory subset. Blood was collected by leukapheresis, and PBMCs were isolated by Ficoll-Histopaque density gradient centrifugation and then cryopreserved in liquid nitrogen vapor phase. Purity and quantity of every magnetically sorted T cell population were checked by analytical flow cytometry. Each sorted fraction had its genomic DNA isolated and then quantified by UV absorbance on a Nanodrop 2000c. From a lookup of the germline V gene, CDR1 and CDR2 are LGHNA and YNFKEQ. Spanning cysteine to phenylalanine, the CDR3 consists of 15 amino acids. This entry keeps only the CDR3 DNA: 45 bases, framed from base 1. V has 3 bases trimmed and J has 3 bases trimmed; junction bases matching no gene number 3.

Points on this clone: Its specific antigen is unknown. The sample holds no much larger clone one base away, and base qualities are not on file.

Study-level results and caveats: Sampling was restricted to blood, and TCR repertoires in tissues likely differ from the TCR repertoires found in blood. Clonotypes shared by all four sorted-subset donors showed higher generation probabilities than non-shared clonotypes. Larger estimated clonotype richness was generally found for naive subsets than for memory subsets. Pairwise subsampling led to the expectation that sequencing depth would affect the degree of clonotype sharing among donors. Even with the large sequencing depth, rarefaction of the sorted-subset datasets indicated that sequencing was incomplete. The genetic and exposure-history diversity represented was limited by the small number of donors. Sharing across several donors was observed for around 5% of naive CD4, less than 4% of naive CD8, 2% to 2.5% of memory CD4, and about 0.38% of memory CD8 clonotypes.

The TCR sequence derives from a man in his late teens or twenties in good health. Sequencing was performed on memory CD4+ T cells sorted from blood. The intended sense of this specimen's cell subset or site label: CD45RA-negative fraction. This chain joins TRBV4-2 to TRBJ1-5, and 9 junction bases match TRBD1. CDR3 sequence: CASSHGTGINQPQHF. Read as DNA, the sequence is TGTGCCAGCAGCCACGGGACAGGGATCAATCAGCCCCAGCATTTT.